This record covers a single T cell receptor beta chain. This entry belongs to a study of technical replicates of blood from several donors. TCRdb's table, derived via immunoSEQ multiplex PCR, lists solely in-frame clones and lacks some. The table records 80,000 to 95,000 clones, 96% of them present only once. CDR1 MNHEY and CDR2 SVGAGI come from the germline V gene. Trimming shortened V by 6 bases and J by 6 bases, and 8 bases separated the two germline ends. This CDR3 has 12 residues. The rearrangement uses TRBV6-5 and TRBJ2-2; D perhaps matches TRBD1 (5 bases). The sequence was obtained from a human donor in good health. Sequencing used T cells isolated from PBMCs. This CDR3 is CASSQGPGELFF. CDR3 nucleotides: TGTGCCAGCAGCCAGGGTCCCGGGGAGCTGTTTTTT.